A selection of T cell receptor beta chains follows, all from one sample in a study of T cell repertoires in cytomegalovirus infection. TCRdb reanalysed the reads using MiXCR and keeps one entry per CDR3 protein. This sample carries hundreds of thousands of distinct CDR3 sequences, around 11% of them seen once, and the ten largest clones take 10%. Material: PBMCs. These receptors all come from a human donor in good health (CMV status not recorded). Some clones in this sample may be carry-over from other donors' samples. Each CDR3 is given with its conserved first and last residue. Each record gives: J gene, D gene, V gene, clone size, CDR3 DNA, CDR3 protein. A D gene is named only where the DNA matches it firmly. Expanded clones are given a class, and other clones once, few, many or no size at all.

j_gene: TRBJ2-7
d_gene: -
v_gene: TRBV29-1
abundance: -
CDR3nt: TGCAGCGTTGAATCCCGGAGGGACGGAAGCTCCTACGAGCAGTACTTC
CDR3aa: CSVESRRDGSSYEQYF

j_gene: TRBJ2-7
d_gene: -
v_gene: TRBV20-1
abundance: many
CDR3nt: TGCAGCTTATCCCGGGACACCAACGGAGGGCAGTACTTC
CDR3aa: CSLSRDTNGGQYF

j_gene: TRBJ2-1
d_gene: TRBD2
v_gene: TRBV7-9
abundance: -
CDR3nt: TGTGCCAGCAGCTTGTGGACTAGCGGGAGAGGGAATGAGCAGTTCTTC
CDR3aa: CASSLWTSGRGNEQFF

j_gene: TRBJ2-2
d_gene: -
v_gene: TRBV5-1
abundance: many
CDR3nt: TGCGCCAGTTCGTACCCGGGCACCGGGGAGCTGTTTTTT
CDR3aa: CASSYPGTGELFF

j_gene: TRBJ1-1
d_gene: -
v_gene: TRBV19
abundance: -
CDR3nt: TGTGGCAGTAGCTCCGGGACCGAAGCTTTCTTT
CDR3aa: CGSSSGTEAFF

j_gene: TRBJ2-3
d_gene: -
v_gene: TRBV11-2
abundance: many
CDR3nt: TGTGCCAGCCAAGAGCTAGCGTTGGATACGCAGTATTTT
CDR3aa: CASQELALDTQYF

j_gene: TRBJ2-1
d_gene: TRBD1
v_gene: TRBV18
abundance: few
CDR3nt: TGTGCCAGCTCACCACAGGGGACAGGGACTGACGAGCAGTTCTTC
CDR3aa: CASSPQGTGTDEQFF

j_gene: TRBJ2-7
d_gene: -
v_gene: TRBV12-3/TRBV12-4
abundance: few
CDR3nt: TGTGCCAGCACTCAAAGTAGGGGCTACGAGCAGTACTTC
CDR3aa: CASTQSRGYEQYF

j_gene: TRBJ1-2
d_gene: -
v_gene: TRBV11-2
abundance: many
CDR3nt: TGTGCCAGCAGCCCGATTAAGCAGGGGAACTATGGCTACACCTTC
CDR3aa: CASSPIKQGNYGYTF

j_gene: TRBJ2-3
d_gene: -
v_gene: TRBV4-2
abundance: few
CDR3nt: TGTGCCAGCAGCCAAGATTTGGGCGGTCCTAGGCCAGATACGCAGTATTTT
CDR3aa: CASSQDLGGPRPDTQYF

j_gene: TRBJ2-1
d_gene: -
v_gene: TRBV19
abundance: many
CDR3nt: TGTGCCAGTAGTATAGGGAACAATGAGCAGTTCTTC
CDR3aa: CASSIGNNEQFF

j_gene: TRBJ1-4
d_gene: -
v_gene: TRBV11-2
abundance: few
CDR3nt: TGTGCCAGCAGCTTACCCTTTAATGAAAAACTGTTTTTT
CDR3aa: CASSLPFNEKLFF

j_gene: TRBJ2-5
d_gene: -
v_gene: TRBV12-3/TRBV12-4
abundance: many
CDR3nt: TGTGCCAGCAGTTTAGCCCCTAGCCTGTCAAAGACCCAGTACTTC
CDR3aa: CASSLAPSLSKTQYF

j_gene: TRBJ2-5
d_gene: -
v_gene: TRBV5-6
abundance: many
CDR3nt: TGTGCCAGCAGCAGTCAGAACCAAGAGACCCAGTACTTC
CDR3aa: CASSSQNQETQYF

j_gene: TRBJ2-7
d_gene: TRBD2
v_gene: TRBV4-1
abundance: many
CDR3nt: TGCGCCAGCAGCCAAGATCAACTAGCGGGAGGAGGCCACGAGCAGTACTTC
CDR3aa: CASSQDQLAGGGHEQYF

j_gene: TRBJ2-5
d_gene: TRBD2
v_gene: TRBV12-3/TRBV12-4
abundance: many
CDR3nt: TGTGCCAGCAGTGCCCGCGGCAGCGGGGCATGGGAGACCCAGTACTTC
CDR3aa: CASSARGSGAWETQYF

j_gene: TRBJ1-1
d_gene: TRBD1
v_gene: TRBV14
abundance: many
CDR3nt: TGTGCCAGCAGCAAGGACAGGGACACTGAAGCTTTCTTT
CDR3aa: CASSKDRDTEAFF

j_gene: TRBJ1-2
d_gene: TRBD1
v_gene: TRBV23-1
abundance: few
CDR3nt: TGCGCCAGCAGTCAGGCCGGGACAGACTTCTATGGCTACACCTTC
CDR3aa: CASSQAGTDFYGYTF

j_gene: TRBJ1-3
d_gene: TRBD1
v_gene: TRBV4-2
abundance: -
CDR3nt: TGTGCCAGCAGCCGACACTCTACCGGACAGGGGGCTGGAAACACCATATATTTT
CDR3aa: CASSRHSTGQGAGNTIYF

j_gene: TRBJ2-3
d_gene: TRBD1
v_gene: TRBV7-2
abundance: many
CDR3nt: TGTGCCAGCAGAACAGGGGGCGGGGGTTACACAGATACGCAGTATTTT
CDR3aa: CASRTGGGGYTDTQYF

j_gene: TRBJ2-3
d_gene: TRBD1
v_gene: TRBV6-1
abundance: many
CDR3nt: TGTGCCAGCAGTGAAGGCTTGACAGGGCCCACAGATACGCAGTATTTT
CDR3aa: CASSEGLTGPTDTQYF

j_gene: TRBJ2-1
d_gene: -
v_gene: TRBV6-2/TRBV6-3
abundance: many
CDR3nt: TGTGCCAGCAGTTACTGGACGAGGAGCGGGACAGATGAGCAGTTCTTC
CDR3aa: CASSYWTRSGTDEQFF

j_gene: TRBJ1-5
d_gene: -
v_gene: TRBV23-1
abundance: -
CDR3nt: TGCGCCAGCAGTCAATTGGCCGGGGGGGGGCGCGTTCAGCCCCAGCATTTT
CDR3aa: CASSQLAGGGRVQPQHF

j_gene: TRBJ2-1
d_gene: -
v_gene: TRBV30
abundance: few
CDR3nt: TGTGCCTGGAGTCTTAACGGCTATGAGCAGTTCTTC
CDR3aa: CAWSLNGYEQFF

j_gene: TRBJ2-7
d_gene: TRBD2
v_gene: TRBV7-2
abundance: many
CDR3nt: TGTGCCAGCAGCTTAGCGGTAAGCGGGAGTATCTACGAGCAGTACTTC
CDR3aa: CASSLAVSGSIYEQYF

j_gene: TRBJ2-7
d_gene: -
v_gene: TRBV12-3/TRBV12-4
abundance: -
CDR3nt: TGTGCCAGCAGACCCGAGACAACCCGTGGGGAGCAGTACTTC
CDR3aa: CASRPETTRGEQYF

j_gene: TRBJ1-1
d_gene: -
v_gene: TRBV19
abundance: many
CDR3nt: TGTGCCAGTAGTGAATACATTGGGGTGGACACTGAAGCTTTCTTT
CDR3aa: CASSEYIGVDTEAFF

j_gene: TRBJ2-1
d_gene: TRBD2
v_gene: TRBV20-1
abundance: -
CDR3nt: TGCAGTGCTACCTGGACTAGCGTGTCCTACAATGAGCAGTTCTTC
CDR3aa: CSATWTSVSYNEQFF

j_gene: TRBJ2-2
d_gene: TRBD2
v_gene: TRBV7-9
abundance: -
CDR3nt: TGTGCCAGCAGCTTACCGGGACTAGCGGGCCTCGGGGAGCTGTTTTTT
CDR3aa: CASSLPGLAGLGELFF

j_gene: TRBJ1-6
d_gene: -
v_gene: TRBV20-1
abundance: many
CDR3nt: TGCAGTGCTTACCGGGACACTACGAATTCACCCCTCCACTTT
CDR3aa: CSAYRDTTNSPLHF

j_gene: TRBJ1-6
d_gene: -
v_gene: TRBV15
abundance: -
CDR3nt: TGTGCCACCAGCGGACAGTCAGAGAATTCACCCCTCCACTTT
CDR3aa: CATSGQSENSPLHF

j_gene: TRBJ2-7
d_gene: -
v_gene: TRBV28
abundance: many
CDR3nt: TGTGCCAGCACCAAACATGGTTTCGCCTACGAGCAGTACTTC
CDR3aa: CASTKHGFAYEQYF

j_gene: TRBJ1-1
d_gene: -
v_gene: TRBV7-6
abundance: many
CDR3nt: TGTGCCAGCAGCTTAGGGACAGCTATGAACACTGAAGCTTTCTTT
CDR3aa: CASSLGTAMNTEAFF

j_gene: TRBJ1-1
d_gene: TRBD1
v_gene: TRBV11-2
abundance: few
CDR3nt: TGTGCCAGCAGCTTAGCGCCAGGGGGCCACACTGAAGCTTTCTTT
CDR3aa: CASSLAPGGHTEAFF

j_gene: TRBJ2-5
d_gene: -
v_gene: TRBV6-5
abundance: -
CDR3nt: TGTGCCAGCAGTTACTTAGGGGGAGAGACCCAGTACTTC
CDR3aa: CASSYLGGETQYF

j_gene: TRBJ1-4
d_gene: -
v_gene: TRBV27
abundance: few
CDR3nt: TGTGCCAGCAGTCTAAGGTTTTCTGGGGAACTGTTTTTT
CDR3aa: CASSLRFSGELFF